This TCR beta chain was retrieved from a study of cytomegalovirus exposure and HLA in healthy donors. PCR involved 60 Vbeta and 13 Jbeta primers. Assay: immunoSEQ multiplex PCR; the TCRdb copy retains only in-frame clones and omits some. The sample lists over 150,000 clones; about two thirds were seen once. Germline V gene sequence: CDR1 MNHEY, CDR2 SVGAGI. The CDR3 runs 15 residues. V trimming: 5 bases; J trimming: 4 bases; junction bases outside the gene matches: 8. The chain carries TRBV6-5 and TRBJ2-7; 10 bases are shared with TRBD1. Sequenced material: PBMCs. The clonotype was recovered from a woman aged 25 to 39 in good health and CMV-seronegative. CDR3 protein: CASSLGTGVAYEQYF. The CDR3 DNA reads as TGTGCCAGCAGTCTCGGGACAGGGGTCGCGTACGAGCAGTACTTC.